Sequencing of this T cell receptor (beta chain) was carried out in a study of cytomegalovirus exposure and HLA in healthy donors. About this clone itself: The target antigen is unknown.

Study results and limitations: It was assumed in the presence/absence analyses that sequencing depth was roughly uniform across donors. Rates of TCR association differed by HLA locus in a later analysis, with DRB1 highest and HLA-C lowest.

Primers: 60 Vbeta forward and 13 Jbeta reverse. Produced via immunoSEQ multiplex PCR; TCRdb's table is partial and in-frame only. Reported are approximately 120,000 clones; the ten largest clones contain about 2%. Per germline, CDR1 SEHNR and CDR2 FQNEAQ (reference sequence). With 0 bases removed from V and 10 bases from J, the gap between germline ends came to 12 bases. CDR3 length: 13 amino acids. Sequenced input: PBMCs. The clonotype originates from a man aged 35-49 years in good health and CMV-seronegative. This chain uses TRBV7-9 with TRBJ1-1; D gene unclear. Here the CDR3 reads CASSLAARRGAFF. The CDR3 DNA sequence: TGTGCCAGCAGCTTAGCGGCCCGCCGCGGAGCTTTCTTT.